These 18 T cell receptor beta chains share one sample of origin, sequenced in a study of T cell responses to AZD1222 COVID-19 vaccine. Repertoires were generated with immunoSEQ multiplex PCR, while TCRdb's copy carries only in-frame clones and drops some. The table has 190,000 or so clones, 88% seen once. The source material was peripheral blood, sampled 28 days after the second AZD1222 dose. These receptors were taken from an adult who received the AZD1222 COVID-19 vaccine.

CDR3 coding DNA: TGTGCCAGCAGCTGGGGGGGGCAATCCTACGAGCAGTACTTC. It yields the protein CASSWGGQSYEQYF. The J gene is TRBJ2-7, the V gene TRBV6-2 or TRBV6-3; D might be TRBD2 (7 bases). The CDR3 length is 14 residues. The V end was cut by 6 bases, the J end by 1 base, with 13 bases between. Germline CDR1 MNHEY, CDR2 SVGEGT.

The gene calls are TRBV7-3 and TRBJ1-1; TRBD1 aligns across 7 bases. The V and J ends lost 2 bases and 2 bases, in that order; junction bases with no gene match: 2. CDR1 is SGHTA and CDR2 is FQGTGA in the germline V gene. There are 14 residues in the CDR3. This chain's CDR3 is CASSLVGGNTEAFF. CDR3 nucleotides: TGTGCCAGCAGCTTAGTAGGGGGCAACACTGAAGCTTTCTTT. Full variable domain (outside the CDR3, taken from reference TRBV7-3 and TRBJ1-1): GAGVSQTPSNKVTEKGKYVELRCDPISGHTALYWYRQSLGQGPEFLIYFQGTGAADDSGLPNDRFFAVRPEGSVSTLKIQRTERGDSAVYLCASSLVGGNTEAFFGQGTRLTVV.

V usage is TRBV18 and J usage is TRBJ1-1; 7 positions agree with TRBD1. CDR1 KGHSH and CDR2 LQKENI come from the germline V gene. The CDR3 is made up of 17 amino acids. After removal of 3 bases from V and 0 bases from J, the junction contained 10 bases not matched to a gene. The CDR3 sequence is CASSPSAGTVLNTEAFF. CDR3 coding DNA: TGTGCCAGCTCACCGTCCGCCGGGACAGTGTTGAACACTGAAGCTTTCTTT.

This clone was detected once. The V gene is TRBV28, the J gene TRBJ2-3; perhaps TRBD1 as D (6 bases). This CDR3 is 15 amino acids long. The V gene lost 3 bases and the J gene lost 1 base, with 11 bases spanning the gap. The V gene's germline CDR1 is MDHEN and CDR2 SYDVKM. In DNA, the CDR3 is TGTGCCAGCAGTTTCCAGGGGCTTGGCACAGATACGCAGTATTTT. Translated: CASSFQGLGTDTQYF.

The chain carries TRBV5-4 and TRBJ2-3, with a tentative D call TRBD2 (6 bases). CDR1 and CDR2 (germline): SGHNT, YYREEE (reference sequence). V was pared by 4 bases and J by 4 bases, with 13 bases between. The CDR3 runs 14 residues. CDR3 residues: CASSGRDRADTQYF. The CDR3, as DNA: TGTGCCAGCAGCGGGCGGGATAGGGCAGATACGCAGTATTTT.

V is TRBV4-3 and J is TRBJ1-2; 7 bases are a match to TRBD1. Trimming took 0 bases from V and 4 from J; bases not matched to a gene: 5. The CDR3 extends over 15 amino acids. CDR1 is LGHNA and CDR2 is YSLEER in the germline V gene. The CDR3 reads CASSQDIGGSYGYTF. CDR3 in DNA: TGCGCCAGCAGCCAAGATATAGGGGGCAGCTATGGCTACACCTTC.

The genes are TRBV28 and TRBJ1-6; TRBD1 agrees at 8 bases. The CDR3 runs to 15 residues. Trimming removed 5 bases from V and 8 bases from J; junction bases left unmatched: 8. The germline V gene encodes CDR1 MDHEN and CDR2 SYDVKM. CDR3 nucleotides: TGTGCCAGCAGTCCCGGACAGGGTAATCATTCACCCCTCCACTTT. Amino acid sequence: CASSPGQGNHSPLHF.

The chain uses TRBV19 and TRBJ2-5, with TRBD1 as a possible D gene (5 bases). From germline, CDR1 is LNHDA and CDR2 SQIVND (reference sequence). Trimming took off 3 bases at V and 2 bases at J, with 10 bases between the two ends. CDR3 size: 14 residues. The CDR3 region has the DNA TGTGCCAGTAGTATTGGGCAGGGTCAAGAGACCCAGTACTTC. This encodes CASSIGQGQETQYF.

The J gene is TRBJ2-3, the V gene TRBV19, with 10 bases that match TRBD2. V trimming: 0 bases; J trimming: 1 base; junction bases outside the gene matches: 13. The CDR3 has 20 amino acids. Germline lookup yields CDR1 LNHDA and CDR2 SQIVND (reference sequence). This chain's CDR3 is CASSIDLSALAGGGTDTQYF. The CDR3 DNA reads TGTGCCAGTAGTATAGATCTGTCGGCCTTAGCGGGAGGAGGCACAGATACGCAGTATTTT.

Only a few counts were recorded for this clone. The genes are TRBV6-2 or TRBV6-3 and TRBJ1-5, with D tentatively TRBD1 (6 bases). The CDR3 covers 18 residues. Germline CDR1 and CDR2: MNHEY and SVGEGT. V lost 4 bases to trimming and J lost 0 bases, with 19 bases between them. Here the CDR3 DNA reads TGTGCCAGCAGTTCGATAGACAAGGGGGGCTATAGCAATCAGCCCCAGCATTTT. Protein: CASSSIDKGGYSNQPQHF.

The chain uses TRBV9 and TRBJ2-1, with D tentatively TRBD2 (5 bases). The V end was cut by 0 bases, the J end by 7 bases, with 11 bases between. CDR1 is SGDLS, CDR2 YYNGEE, per germline. This CDR3 is 14 amino acids long. The CDR3 reads CASSVGNRGNEQFF. Here the CDR3 DNA reads TGTGCCAGCAGCGTAGGTAATCGAGGGAATGAGCAGTTCTTC.

The rearrangement links TRBV4-1 to TRBJ2-7; a weak D match, TRBD2 (5 bases). The germline V gene encodes CDR1 MGHRA and CDR2 YSYEKL. V was cut by 2 bases and J by 9 bases, with 14 bases left in between. The CDR3 loop spans 13 amino acids. CDR3 sequence: CASSQPRETPQYF. CDR3 bases: TGCGCCAGCAGCCAACCTAGGGAGACACCGCAGTACTTC.

The gene calls are TRBV12-3 or TRBV12-4 and TRBJ2-4; TRBD2 is a possible D gene (5 bases). V shed 8 bases and J shed 6 bases, with 11 bases lying between them. This CDR3 is 12 amino acids long. The CDR3 region has the DNA TGTGCCAGCGTCCGGGATCCAAACATTCAGTACTTC. Its protein product is CASVRDPNIQYF.

The CDR3, as DNA: TGTGCCAGCAGTTGGGCAGGGACGGAAGGCTACACCTTC. Translated: CASSWAGTEGYTF. The chain couples TRBV7-2 to TRBJ1-2; weak D call: TRBD1 (5 bases). The CDR3 covers 13 residues. CDR1 is SGHTA and CDR2 is FQGNSA in the germline V gene. The V and J ends lost 6 bases and 8 bases respectively, with 16 bases between them.

This clone was detected once. The gene calls are TRBV19 and TRBJ2-2; D gene unclear. CDR1 and CDR2 (germline): LNHDA, SQIVND (reference sequence). The CDR3 contains 16 residues. V was clipped by 3 bases and J by 1 base, with 12 bases between them. The CDR3 here is CASSMPLSGNTGELFF. The CDR3 region has the DNA TGTGCCAGTAGTATGCCCCTGTCAGGGAACACCGGGGAGCTGTTTTTT.

The gene calls are TRBV2 and TRBJ2-2; TRBD2 agrees at 7 bases. Trimming cost V 7 bases and J 1 base; bases outside gene matches: 6. Germline lookup yields CDR1 SNHLY and CDR2 FYNNEI. The CDR3 is 15 amino acids. CDR3 protein: CASTLGGRNTGELFF. DNA for the CDR3: TGTGCCAGCACCCTGGGGGGGAGGAACACCGGGGAGCTGTTTTTT.

The chain uses TRBV5-1 and TRBJ2-5; 9 bases line up with TRBD1. The CDR3 loop spans 15 amino acids. With V trimmed by 3 bases and J by 0 bases, 3 bases remained unmatched. Germline V gene data show CDR1 as SGHRS and CDR2 as YFSETQ. The CDR3 sequence: CASSSGQGYQETQYF. The DNA of the CDR3 is TGCGCCAGCAGCTCTGGACAGGGGTACCAAGAGACCCAGTACTTC.

The V call is TRBV6-2 or TRBV6-3, the J call TRBJ1-5, with 9 nucleotides matching TRBD1. The junction had 6 bases not matched to a gene; V was cut back by 5 bases and J by 7 bases. The germline V gene encodes CDR1 MNHEY and CDR2 SVGEGT. This CDR3 spans 14 amino acids. Here the CDR3 DNA reads TGTGCCAGCAGTAAAGACAGGGGGAGGCAGCCCCAGCATTTT. It is translated as CASSKDRGRQPQHF.